These T cell receptor beta chains were read from a single sample in a study of cytomegalovirus exposure and HLA in healthy donors. TCRdb's table, derived via immunoSEQ multiplex PCR, lists solely in-frame clones and lacks some. The table has approximately 220,000 clones, approximately 83% seen once; the top ten hold over 0.65%. Sequenced sample: PBMCs. These receptors all stem from a boy between 2 and 15 years old in good health and CMV-seronegative. The CDR3 runs from the conserved cysteine through the conserved F or W. D genes are given only for firm matches. Size is omitted from some rows. Given values are once, few, many or a class for expanded clones.

size | J | V | D | DNA | CDR3
- | TRBJ2-7 | TRBV6-5 | TRBD1 | TGTGCCAGCAGTTACGTCGGACAGGGAGGCGAGCAGTACTTC | CASSYVGQGGEQYF
- | TRBJ2-6 | TRBV7-3 | TRBD1 | TGTGCCAGCAGCTTAAGGGGGACAGGCGCGGGGTCTGGGGCCAACGTCCTGACTTTC | CASSLRGTGAGSGANVLTF
- | TRBJ2-7 | TRBV7-9 | TRBD1 | TGTGCCAGCAGCTCTGATTCATTGGGGACAGGGCCCTACGAGCAGTACTTC | CASSSDSLGTGPYEQYF
- | TRBJ1-4 | TRBV2 | - | TGTGCCAGCGGCCTTTCTAATGAAAAACTGTTTTTT | CASGLSNEKLFF
- | TRBJ2-5 | TRBV7-2 | - | TGTGCCAGCAGCTTAGGGCCCTGGGAGACCCAGTACTTC | CASSLGPWETQYF
few | TRBJ1-1 | TRBV4-1 | - | TGCGCCAGCAGCCAAGATCGGGACACTGAAGCTTTCTTT | CASSQDRDTEAFF
- | TRBJ2-1 | TRBV7-3 | TRBD2 | TGTGCCAGCAGCCCTGGACTAGCGGGGTACAATGAGCAGTTCTTC | CASSPGLAGYNEQFF
- | TRBJ2-1 | TRBV7-9 | TRBD2 | TGTGCCAGCAGCACCCCGACTAGCGGGAGGCAGACTGAGCAGTTCTTC | CASSTPTSGRQTEQFF
once | TRBJ2-7 | TRBV11-3 | - | TGTGCCAGCAGCTTAGGACAGTGGGTTAGCTACGAGCAGTACTTC | CASSLGQWVSYEQYF
- | TRBJ2-1 | TRBV11-2 | TRBD2 | TGTGCCAGCAGCTTAGGCCTAGCGGTGCAGTTCTTC | CASSLGLAVQFF
- | TRBJ2-1 | TRBV5-5 | - | TGTGCCAGCAGCACTTCGTCCCCTAGCTCCTACAATGAGCAGTTCTTC | CASSTSSPSSYNEQFF
- | TRBJ1-1 | TRBV6-5 | - | TGTGCCAGCAGTTACTCCCCCGCGGGGGAGGGGACTGAAGCTTTCTTT | CASSYSPAGEGTEAFF
- | TRBJ1-4 | TRBV2 | TRBD1 | TGTGCCAGCAGACACGGTCAGGACAGGGGCCCGAGTGAAAAACTGTTTTTT | CASRHGQDRGPSEKLFF
- | TRBJ2-3 | TRBV6-4 | TRBD2 | TGTGCCAGCAGTGAAACACGACTAGCGGGAACAGATACGCAGTATTTT | CASSETRLAGTDTQYF
- | TRBJ2-3 | TRBV29-1 | - | TGCAGCGTATGCTGGGCAGGGGAGGGAGATACGCAGTATTTT | CSVCWAGEGDTQYF
- | TRBJ1-1 | TRBV2 | TRBD1 | TGTGCCAGCAGGGAGACAGGGACCCCCAGTGAAGCTTTCTTT | CASRETGTPSEAFF
- | TRBJ2-5 | TRBV7-2 | - | TGTGCCAGCAGCTTAGTTACTAGCCAAGAGACCCAGTACTTC | CASSLVTSQETQYF
- | TRBJ2-7 | TRBV5-1 | - | TGCGCCAGCAGCTTGGATGAGTCGGGGTGGCAGGTTGTCCACGAGCAGTACTTC | CASSLDESGWQVVHEQYF
- | TRBJ1-3 | TRBV13 | TRBD1 | TGTGCCAGCAGCGGAGACAGGGCGAGCACCATATATTTT | CASSGDRASTIYF
few | TRBJ1-1 | TRBV2 | - | TGTGCCAGCAGAGACCCTAGCGCCACTGAAGCTTTCTTT | CASRDPSATEAFF
- | TRBJ1-3 | TRBV5-5 | TRBD1 | TGTGCCAGCAGCTTGACAGGGGCCGTCTCTGGAAACACCATATATTTT | CASSLTGAVSGNTIYF
- | TRBJ2-5 | TRBV6-1 | - | TGTGCCAGCAGGATGACTGTCACCGACTACTTC | CASRMTVTDYF
- | TRBJ2-7 | TRBV19 | - | TGTGCCAGTAGTTTAAGACTAGTCTCCTACGAGCAGTACTTC | CASSLRLVSYEQYF
few | TRBJ2-7 | TRBV6-5 | - | TGTGCCAGCAGTTACTCGCGATCAGGGAGGTTCGAGCAGTACTTC | CASSYSRSGRFEQYF
- | TRBJ2-5 | TRBV25-1 | - | TGTGCCAGCATGACGGGGGTGGTCCAAGAGACCCAGTACTTC | CASMTGVVQETQYF
- | TRBJ2-5 | TRBV6-5 | - | TGTGCCAGCAGACCCAGGGGTCTCCAAGAGACCCAGTACTTC | CASRPRGLQETQYF
once | TRBJ2-5 | TRBV6-6 | - | TGTGCCAGCAGTCCCCCCTGGGAGCAAGAGACCCAGTACTTC | CASSPPWEQETQYF
once | TRBJ2-5 | TRBV10-3 | - | TGTGCCATCAGCGGGAGGCAGGGGCCCCAAGAGACCCAGTACTTC | CAISGRQGPQETQYF
- | TRBJ1-5 | TRBV7-9 | - | TGTGCCAGCAGCTTAGAGGGACATAGCAATCAGCCCCAGCATTTT | CASSLEGHSNQPQHF
- | TRBJ2-3 | TRBV27 | - | TGTGCCAGCAGCCTCTTGAAGTCGGGAGATACGCAGTATTTT | CASSLLKSGDTQYF
- | TRBJ2-2 | TRBV5-1 | TRBD1 | TGCGCCAGCCGACAGGGATACACCGGGGAGCTGTTTTTT | CASRQGYTGELFF
- | TRBJ2-7 | TRBV5-6 | TRBD1 | TGTGCCAGCAGCTTGGGAGGGACAGGCCGCTACGAGCAGTACTTC | CASSLGGTGRYEQYF
- | TRBJ2-1 | TRBV2 | TRBD1 | TGTGCCAGCAGTGTAGGGGGCGGTTACGATGAGCAGTTCTTC | CASSVGGGYDEQFF
- | TRBJ2-7 | TRBV5-6 | TRBD2 | TGTGCCAGCAGGCTCGGGGGGTTCTCCTACGAGCAGTACTTC | CASRLGGFSYEQYF
- | TRBJ2-2 | TRBV19 | - | TGTGCCAGTAGTCCCGCCGGGGAGCTGTTTTTT | CASSPAGELFF
- | TRBJ2-2 | TRBV4-1 | TRBD1 | TGCGCCAGCAGCACCCGGACAGGGGCGAACACCGGGGAGCTGTTTTTT | CASSTRTGANTGELFF
- | TRBJ2-1 | TRBV7-8 | - | TGTGCCAGCAGGATCCTTCAGGGGGCGGGGGATGAGCAGTTCTTC | CASRILQGAGDEQFF